The clone carrying this T cell receptor (beta chain) was detected only a few times. The sample originates from a study of blood T cell repertoires in COVID-19. Only in-frame clones appear in the TCRdb table, and some are missing; sequencing was by immunoSEQ multiplex PCR. This table has around 200,000 clones, about three quarters appearing once. The CDR3 spans 11 residues. V lost 7 bases, J lost 8 bases, and 10 bases lay in between. Germline CDR1 is SGDLS and CDR2 is YYNGEE. The sample was peripheral blood. The receptor was derived from a woman older than 75 with active or convalescent COVID-19. This chain joins TRBV9 and TRBJ1-3; D is unresolved. CDR3 sequence: CASGQSDTIYF. Here the CDR3 DNA reads TGTGCCAGCGGGCAGTCGGACACCATATATTTT.